Below, one T cell receptor beta chain is given with its context. Its specificity is not known. The sample comes from a study of T cell responses to AZD1222 COVID-19 vaccine. Sequencing was performed with immunoSEQ multiplex PCR; in TCRdb, only in-frame clones are kept and a portion is missing. In the table there are about 130,000 clones, about four fifths of which are singletons. The V gene end was trimmed by 5 bases and the J gene end by 6 bases; junction bases not matched to a gene: 8. Germline V gives CDR1 LNHDA, CDR2 SQIVND (reference sequence). The CDR3 loop spans 16 amino acids. Study findings and constraints: Close to half of all spike-specific TCRs reportedly target regions of the variants that are unmutated. Donors skewed white British and female; clonal diversity was possibly underestimated. Baseline testing showed seropositivity in only six AZD1222 recipients.

The receptor's source is an adult in good health. The chain carries TRBV19 and TRBJ1-5; TRBD1 matches at 12 bases. The sample consisted of peripheral blood, taken on day 0 of AZD1222 vaccination. The DNA of the CDR3 is TGTGCCAGTAGTCCCGGGGACAGGGGGCAAGGTCAGCCCCAGCATTTT. This sequence encodes CASSPGDRGQGQPQHF.